The 14 T cell receptor beta chains below all came from one sample that was sequenced in a study of Graves' ophthalmopathy and Graves' hyperthyroidism. TCR beta CDR3 regions were amplified from RNA transcripts. HTBI-primed first-round RT-PCR preceded second-round multiplex PCR. TCRdb called the multiplex PCR reads again in MiXCR, with one record for every CDR3 protein. The sample lists hundreds of thousands of distinct CDR3 sequences, roughly 20% occurring once. The sequenced sample was peripheral blood. The receptors were gathered from a woman aged 18-29 years with stable Graves' hyperthyroidism. Some clones in this sample may be carry-over from other donors' samples.

In this sample, this clonotype turned up many times. This rearrangement joins TRBV7-3 to TRBJ2-2; no clear D. This CDR3 region has 14 residues. In germline, CDR1 is SGHTA, CDR2 FQGTGA. The germline V and J ends were trimmed by 8 bases and 6 bases, with 16 bases remaining between them. The CDR3: CASGPSMSPGELFF. In nucleotides, the CDR3 is TGTGCCAGCGGACCTTCCATGTCTCCCGGGGAGCTGTTTTTT.

This clonotype was seen repeatedly, ten times or more. J is TRBJ2-7 and V is TRBV11-2; the match to TRBD2 covers 7 bases. Germline CDR1 and CDR2: SGHAT and FQNNGV. J was trimmed by 0 bases and V by 1 base; bases with no gene match: 12. The CDR3 length is 18 residues. The CDR3 region has the DNA TGTGCCAGCAGCTTAGGCGGGGGAGACTACCGGAGCTCCTACGAGCAGTACTTC. It specifies CASSLGGGDYRSSYEQYF. The full variable domain, rest sourced from reference TRBV11-2 and TRBJ2-7, is EAGVAQSPRYKIIEKRQSVAFWCNPISGHATLYWYQQILGQGPKLLIQFQNNGVVDDSQLPKDRFSAERLKGVDSTLKIQPAKLEDSAVYLCASSLGGGDYRSSYEQYFGPGTRLTVT.

This clonotype came up many times. The rearrangement links TRBV14 to TRBJ2-2; D uncertain. The V gene's germline CDR1 is SGHDN and CDR2 FVKESK. CDR3 length: 14 residues. Between the trimmed V and J ends, which lost 1 base and 4 bases, there was a span of 7 bases. For the CDR3, the DNA is TGTGCCAGCAGCCAAGCCCTATTCACCGGGGAGCTGTTTTTT. This sequence encodes CASSQALFTGELFF.

This clonotype was observed many times. The V and J genes are TRBV3-1 and TRBJ1-1; 9 bases agree with TRBD1. The CDR3 consists of 11 residues. The V gene end was trimmed by 6 bases and the J gene end by 7 bases; junction bases not matched to a gene: 0. CDR1 and CDR2 (germline): LGHDT, YNNKEL (reference sequence). The chain's CDR3 is CASRTGGEAFF. Here the CDR3 DNA reads TGTGCCAGCAGGACAGGGGGTGAAGCTTTCTTT.

This clonotype occurred many times. The V call is TRBV2, the J call TRBJ1-2; 7 bases agree with TRBD1. Losses at the gene ends were 3 bases for V and 8 bases for J; bases not matched to a gene: 9. The V gene's germline CDR1 is SNHLY and CDR2 FYNNEI. This CDR3 spans 14 amino acids. CDR3 in DNA: TGTGCCAGCAGTGATGACAGGGTCTCGACAGGCTACACCTTC. Amino acids: CASSDDRVSTGYTF.

At least ten counts were recorded for this clonotype. The gene calls are TRBV10-3 and TRBJ2-7; 7 bases map to TRBD1. V was clipped by 3 bases and J by 2 bases; unmatched bases: 4. Germline lookup yields CDR1 ENHRY and CDR2 SYGVKD. The CDR3 loop spans 14 amino acids. The CDR3 nucleotides read TGTGCCATCAGTGATGGGACAGATACCTACGAGCAGTACTTC. Protein sequence: CAISDGTDTYEQYF.

This clonotype showed up many times. The chain uses TRBV12-3 or TRBV12-4 and TRBJ1-1; no reliable D call. The ends were cut back, 3 bases at V and 5 bases at J, with 7 bases in the middle. This CDR3 comprises 12 residues. The CDR3 bases are TGTGCCAGCAGTTTTGTCGGGACTGAAGCTTTCTTT. Residues: CASSFVGTEAFF.

This clonotype has ten or more counts. The J gene is TRBJ1-2, the V gene TRBV19; 9 bases are shared with TRBD1. J was trimmed by 2 bases and V by 7 bases; bases with no gene match: 5. The CDR3 has 14 amino acids. From germline, CDR1 is LNHDA and CDR2 SQIVND (reference sequence). The CDR3 bases are TGTGCCAGTAACCGGGACAGGGCGAACTATGGCTACACCTTC. Its protein is CASNRDRANYGYTF. Combining the CDR3 with reference TRBV19 and TRBJ1-2 gives the whole variable domain DGGITQSPKYLFRKEGQNVTLSCEQNLNHDAMYWYRQDPGQGLRLIYYSQIVNDFQKGDIAEGYSVSREKKESFPLTVTSAQKNPTAFYLCASNRDRANYGYTFGSGTRLTVV.

This clonotype was seen ten or more times. V gene TRBV6-1 combines with J gene TRBJ2-7; no definite D call. The germline V and J ends were trimmed by 1 base and 0 bases, with 13 bases remaining between them. CDR3 length equals 16 residues. Germline assignment: CDR1 MNHNS and CDR2 SASEGT. In DNA, the CDR3 is TGTGCCAGCAGTGAAGGCGACGTCTTGAGCTCCTACGAGCAGTACTTC. Its protein is CASSEGDVLSSYEQYF.

Many counts were recorded for this clonotype. V gene TRBV30 combines with J gene TRBJ1-1, with unresolved D. Trimming took 2 bases from V and 4 from J, leaving 8 bases between them. CDR3 length: 12 amino acids. Looked up from germline, CDR1 is GTSNPN and CDR2 is SVGIG (reference sequence). CDR3 sequence: CAWSTRSTEAFF. The CDR3 DNA reads as TGTGCCTGGAGTACGAGGAGCACTGAAGCTTTCTTT.

This clonotype was seen ten or more times. The chain recombines TRBV28 with TRBJ1-3; 8 bases map to TRBD1. The V gene's germline CDR1 is MDHEN and CDR2 SYDVKM. The length of the CDR3 is 15 residues. After removal of 2 bases from V and 4 bases from J, the junction contained 4 bases not matched to a gene. The CDR3 nucleotides are TGTGCCAGCAGTTTACAGGGGGCGCTGGGAAACACCATATATTTT. Residues: CASSLQGALGNTIYF.

A few counts support this clonotype. This rearrangement joins TRBV28 to TRBJ1-1; possibly TRBD1 for D (6 bases). V was trimmed by 7 bases and J by 3 bases, leaving 9 bases between them. Germline-derived CDR1 and CDR2 are MDHEN and SYDVKM. There are 12 residues in the CDR3. The DNA for the CDR3 is TGTGCCAGCACGGACAGATACACTGAAGCTTTCTTT. Translated: CASTDRYTEAFF.

This clonotype was recorded many times. This chain joins TRBV7-2 and TRBJ2-5; TRBD2 matches 7 bases. The CDR3 length is 15 residues. Trimming cost V 2 bases and J 5 bases; bases outside gene matches: 8. Germline values: CDR1 SGHTA, CDR2 FQGNSA. CDR3 amino acids: CASSLRAAGVETQYF. The DNA for the CDR3 is TGTGCCAGCAGCTTAAGGGCGGCGGGAGTGGAGACCCAGTACTTC.

This clonotype was seen ten or more times. This chain uses TRBV20-1 with TRBJ2-5; no definite D call. The CDR3 covers 13 residues. V was cut by 7 bases and J by 2 bases, with 14 bases left in between. Germline V gene sequence: CDR1 DFQATT, CDR2 SNEGSKA (reference sequence). The CDR3 DNA follows: TGCAGTGACTCTGTCCCTGGACAAGAGACCCAGTACTTC. The encoded protein is CSDSVPGQETQYF.